This T cell receptor (beta chain) stems from a study of glioma-infiltrating T cells after dendritic cell vaccination. As for the study in general: Patients received three intradermal dendritic cell vaccine injections at biweekly intervals.

This sample's time point: after dendritic cell vaccination, including at tumor progression/relapse. Fresh-frozen tumor tissue and more than two years of survival data were available for all. Amplification used 60 V beta primers and 13 J beta primers. Produced via immunoSEQ multiplex PCR; TCRdb's table is partial and in-frame only. Here the sample spans 99,000 or so clones, 80% being singletons. The CDR3 is made up of 15 amino acids. V lost 5 bases, J lost 0 bases, and 3 bases stayed unmatched. The V gene's germline CDR1 is WNHNN and CDR2 SYGVQD (reference sequence). The sequence came from a human donor with glioblastoma. This chain joins TRBV10-1 and TRBJ2-1; 8 bases line up with TRBD1. This specimen consisted of blood, obtained after dendritic cell vaccination. The CDR3 spells CASSPGQGSYNEQFF. In nucleotides, the CDR3 is TGCGCCAGCAGTCCTGGACAGGGCTCCTACAATGAGCAGTTCTTC.